The 7 T cell receptor beta chains below all came from one sample that was sequenced in a study of blood T cell repertoires in COVID-19. Sequenced by immunoSEQ multiplex PCR; TCRdb stores in-frame clones only, minus some. The sample consists of some 90,000 clones, about four fifths of them appearing once. The sample was peripheral blood. The receptors stem from a human donor in a cohort sampled during active COVID-19.

The DNA of the CDR3 is TGCGCCACCGCCCCGAACAGGGACTACGAGCAGTACTTC. Its protein product is CATAPNRDYEQYF. The rearrangement uses TRBV10-2 and TRBJ2-7; D might be TRBD1 (6 bases). V was clipped by 10 bases and J by 3 bases, with 16 bases between them. This CDR3 has 13 amino acids. Looked up from germline, CDR1 is WSHSY and CDR2 is SAAADI.

The CDR3 loop is CASSARQGATNEKLFF. The CDR3 region has the DNA TGTGCCAGTAGTGCGCGACAGGGGGCAACTAATGAAAAACTGTTTTTT. The gene calls are TRBV19 and TRBJ1-4; TRBD1 matches at 9 bases. The germline V gene has CDR1 LNHDA and CDR2 SQIVND (reference sequence). The V gene end was trimmed by 5 bases and the J gene end by 0 bases; junction bases not matched to a gene: 4. CDR3 length equals 16 residues.

Ten or more counts support this clone. The V and J genes are TRBV20-1 and TRBJ2-7; D perhaps matches TRBD1 (5 bases). The CDR3 is 13 residues long. Germline loops: CDR1 DFQATT, CDR2 SNEGSKA (reference sequence). Trimming pared 3 bases from V and 5 bases from J, leaving 14 bases between. CDR3 sequence: CSASKGKIDEQYF. The DNA for the CDR3 is TGCAGTGCTAGTAAGGGGAAAATTGACGAGCAGTACTTC.

The sample holds a few counts of this clone. The V and J genes are TRBV10-3 and TRBJ1-1; TRBD1 might be the D (5 bases). The V gene's germline CDR1 is ENHRY and CDR2 SYGVKD. The CDR3 contains 13 residues. With 6 bases removed from V and 1 base from J, the gap between germline ends came to 9 bases. The CDR3, as DNA: TGTGCCATCAGGGCAGGGCCGAACACTGAAGCTTTCTTT. It is translated as CAIRAGPNTEAFF.

This clone was seen only a few times. The chain has TRBV18 and TRBJ1-6; 9 bases align to TRBD1. This CDR3 has 15 residues. After removal of 4 bases from V and 8 bases from J, the junction contained 6 bases not matched to a gene. Germline loops: CDR1 KGHSH, CDR2 LQKENI. CDR3 sequence (DNA): TGTGCCAGCTCACTGAGCCGGGACAGGGATTCACCCCTCCACTTT. Its translation: CASSLSRDRDSPLHF.

The CDR3 region is CSATGDFRTF. For the CDR3, the DNA is TGCAGTGCTACAGGGGATTTTCGCACCTTC. The chain has TRBV20-1 and TRBJ1-2; TRBD1 might be the D (6 bases). The CDR3 totals 10 residues. CDR1 DFQATT and CDR2 SNEGSKA come from the germline V gene (reference sequence). V lost 4 bases to trimming and J lost 13 bases, with 13 bases between them.

This CDR3 reads CASRKWEGYEQYF. CDR3 bases: TGTGCCAGCAGAAAGTGGGAGGGCTACGAGCAGTACTTC. The gene calls are TRBV6-5 and TRBJ2-7, with 7 bases matching TRBD2. This CDR3 has 13 amino acids. From germline, CDR1 is MNHEY and CDR2 SVGAGI. V lost 6 bases and J lost 3; bases outside the gene matches: 5.